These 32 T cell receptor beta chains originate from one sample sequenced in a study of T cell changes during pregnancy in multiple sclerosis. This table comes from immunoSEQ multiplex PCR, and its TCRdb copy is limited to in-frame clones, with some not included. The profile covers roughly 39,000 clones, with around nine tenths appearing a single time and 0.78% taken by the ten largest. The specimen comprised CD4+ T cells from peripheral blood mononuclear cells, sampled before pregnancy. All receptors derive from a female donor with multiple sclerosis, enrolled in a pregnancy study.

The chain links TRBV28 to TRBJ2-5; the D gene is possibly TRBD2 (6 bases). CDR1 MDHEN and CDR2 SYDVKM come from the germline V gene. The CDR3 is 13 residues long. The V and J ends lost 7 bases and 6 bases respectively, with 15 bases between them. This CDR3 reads CASKTGGPKTQYF. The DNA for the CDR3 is TGTGCCAGCAAGACCGGAGGGCCCAAGACCCAGTACTTC.

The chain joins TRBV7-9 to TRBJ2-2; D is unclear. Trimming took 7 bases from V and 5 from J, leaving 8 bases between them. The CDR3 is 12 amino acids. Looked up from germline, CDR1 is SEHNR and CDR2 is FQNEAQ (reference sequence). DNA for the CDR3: TGTGCCAGCAACACACGAACCGGGGAGCTGTTTTTT. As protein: CASNTRTGELFF.

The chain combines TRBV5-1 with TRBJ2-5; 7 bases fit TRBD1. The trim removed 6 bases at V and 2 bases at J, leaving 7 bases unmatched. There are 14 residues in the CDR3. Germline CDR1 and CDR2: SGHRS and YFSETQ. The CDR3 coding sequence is TGCGCCAGCAACACAGGGGACGGTCAAGAGACCCAGTACTTC. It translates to CASNTGDGQETQYF.

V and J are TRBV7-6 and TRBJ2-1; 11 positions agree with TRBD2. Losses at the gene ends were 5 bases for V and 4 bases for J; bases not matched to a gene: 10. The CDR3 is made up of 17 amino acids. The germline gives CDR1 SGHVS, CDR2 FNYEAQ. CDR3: CASSASPVAGGYNEQFF. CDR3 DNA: TGTGCCAGCAGCGCGAGCCCGGTAGCGGGAGGGTACAATGAGCAGTTCTTC.

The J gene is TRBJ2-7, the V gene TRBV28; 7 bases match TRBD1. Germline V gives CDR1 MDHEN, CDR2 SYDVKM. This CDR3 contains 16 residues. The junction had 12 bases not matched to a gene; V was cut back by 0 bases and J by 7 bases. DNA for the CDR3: TGTGCCAGCAGTTTATGGGGGGACAGCCTATCGGGGGAGCAGTACTTC. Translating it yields CASSLWGDSLSGEQYF.

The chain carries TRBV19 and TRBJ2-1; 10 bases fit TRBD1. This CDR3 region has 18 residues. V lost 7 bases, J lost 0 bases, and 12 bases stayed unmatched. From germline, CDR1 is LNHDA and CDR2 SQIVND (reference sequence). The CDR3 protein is CASTRQGAGGGSYNEQFF. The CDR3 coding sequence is TGTGCCAGTACCCGACAGGGGGCCGGGGGAGGCTCCTACAATGAGCAGTTCTTC. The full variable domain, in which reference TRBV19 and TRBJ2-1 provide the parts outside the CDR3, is DGGITQSPKYLFRKEGQNVTLSCEQNLNHDAMYWYRQDPGQGLRLIYYSQIVNDFQKGDIAEGYSVSREKKESFPLTVTSAQKNPTAFYLCASTRQGAGGGSYNEQFFGPGTRLTVL.

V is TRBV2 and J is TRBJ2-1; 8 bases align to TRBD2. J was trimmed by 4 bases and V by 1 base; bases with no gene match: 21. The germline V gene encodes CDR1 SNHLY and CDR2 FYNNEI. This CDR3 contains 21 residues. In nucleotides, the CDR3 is TGTGCCAGCAGTGAAGGGAAGGGGTTAGCGGGACTTGGGTTAGGATACAATGAGCAGTTCTTC. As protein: CASSEGKGLAGLGLGYNEQFF.

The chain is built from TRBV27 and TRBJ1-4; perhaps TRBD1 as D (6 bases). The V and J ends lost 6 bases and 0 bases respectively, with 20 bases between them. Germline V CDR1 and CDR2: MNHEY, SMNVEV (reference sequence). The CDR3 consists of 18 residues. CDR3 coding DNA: TGTGCCAGCAGATGCACCCCGGGACACCTTTCAACTAATGAAAAACTGTTTTTT. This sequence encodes CASRCTPGHLSTNEKLFF.

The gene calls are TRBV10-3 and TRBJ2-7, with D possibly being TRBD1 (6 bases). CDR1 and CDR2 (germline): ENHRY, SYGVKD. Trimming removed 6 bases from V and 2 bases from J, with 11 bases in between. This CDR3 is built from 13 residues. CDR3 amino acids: CAIRITGTYEQYF. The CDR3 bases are TGTGCCATCAGGATAACAGGGACCTACGAGCAGTACTTC.

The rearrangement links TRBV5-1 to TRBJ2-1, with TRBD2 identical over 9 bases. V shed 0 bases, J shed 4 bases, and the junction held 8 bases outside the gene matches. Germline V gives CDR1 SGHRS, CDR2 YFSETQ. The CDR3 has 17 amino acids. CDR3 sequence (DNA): TGCGCCAGCAGCTTGGGAGGGGGACTAGCAGCATACAATGAGCAGTTCTTC. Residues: CASSLGGGLAAYNEQFF.

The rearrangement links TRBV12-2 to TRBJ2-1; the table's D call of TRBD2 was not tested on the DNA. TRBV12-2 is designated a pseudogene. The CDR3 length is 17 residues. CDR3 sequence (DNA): TGTGCAAGTCGCTTACCCCCACTAGCGGGAAGCTACAATGAGCAGTTCTTC. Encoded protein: CASRLPPLAGSYNEQFF.

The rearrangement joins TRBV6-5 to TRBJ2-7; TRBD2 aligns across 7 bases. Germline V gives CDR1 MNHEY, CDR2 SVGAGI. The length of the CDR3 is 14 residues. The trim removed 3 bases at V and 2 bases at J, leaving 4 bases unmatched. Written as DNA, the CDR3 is TGTGCCAGCAGTTATTTCGGGAGGACCTACGAGCAGTACTTC. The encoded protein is CASSYFGRTYEQYF.

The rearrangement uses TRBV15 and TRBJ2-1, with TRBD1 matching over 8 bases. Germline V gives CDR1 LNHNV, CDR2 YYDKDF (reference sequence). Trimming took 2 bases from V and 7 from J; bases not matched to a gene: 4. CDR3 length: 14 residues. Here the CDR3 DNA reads TGTGCCACCAGCAGAAGACAGGGGCGGAATGAGCAGTTCTTC. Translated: CATSRRQGRNEQFF.

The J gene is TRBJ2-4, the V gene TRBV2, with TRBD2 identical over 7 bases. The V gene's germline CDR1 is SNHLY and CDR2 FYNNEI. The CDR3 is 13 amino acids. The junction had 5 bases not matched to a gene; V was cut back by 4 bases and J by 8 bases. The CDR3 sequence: CASSVGGKDIQYF. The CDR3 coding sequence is TGTGCCAGCAGTGTGGGAGGGAAGGACATTCAGTACTTC.

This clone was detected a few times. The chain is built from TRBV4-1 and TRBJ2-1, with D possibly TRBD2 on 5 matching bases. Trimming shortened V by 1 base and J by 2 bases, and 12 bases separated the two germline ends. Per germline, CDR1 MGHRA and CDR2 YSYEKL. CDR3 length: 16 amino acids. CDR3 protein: CASSQGPAAAYNEQFF. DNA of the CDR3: TGCGCCAGCAGCCAAGGTCCAGCGGCGGCCTACAATGAGCAGTTCTTC.

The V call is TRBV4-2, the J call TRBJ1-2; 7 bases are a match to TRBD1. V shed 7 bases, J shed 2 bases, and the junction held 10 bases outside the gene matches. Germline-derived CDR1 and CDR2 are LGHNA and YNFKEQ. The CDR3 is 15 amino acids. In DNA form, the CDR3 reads TGTGCCAGCACTAACTCAGGGGGACAAAACTATGGCTACACCTTC. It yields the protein CASTNSGGQNYGYTF.

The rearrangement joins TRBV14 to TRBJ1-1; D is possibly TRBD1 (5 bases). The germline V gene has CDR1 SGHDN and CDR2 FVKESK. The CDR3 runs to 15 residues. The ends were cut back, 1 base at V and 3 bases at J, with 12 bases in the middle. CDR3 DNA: TGTGCCAGCAGCCAAGTACAAGGGGTGTACACTGAAGCTTTCTTT. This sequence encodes CASSQVQGVYTEAFF.

DNA for the CDR3: TGTGCCAGCAGTGGTCTAGCGGGACAAACTTATGAGCAGTTCTTC. This gives the protein CASSGLAGQTYEQFF. The V gene is TRBV2, the J gene TRBJ2-1; the match to TRBD2 covers 9 bases. CDR1 is SNHLY and CDR2 is FYNNEI in the germline V gene. The trim removed 4 bases at V and 8 bases at J, leaving 9 bases unmatched. The CDR3 is made up of 15 amino acids.

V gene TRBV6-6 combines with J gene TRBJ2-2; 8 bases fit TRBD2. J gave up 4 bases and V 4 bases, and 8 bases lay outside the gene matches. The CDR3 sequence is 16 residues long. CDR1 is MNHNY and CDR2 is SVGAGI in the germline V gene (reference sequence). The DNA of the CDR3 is TGTGCCAGCAGTTCAGGTAGCGGGATTAGCACCGGGGAGCTGTTTTTT. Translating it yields CASSSGSGISTGELFF.

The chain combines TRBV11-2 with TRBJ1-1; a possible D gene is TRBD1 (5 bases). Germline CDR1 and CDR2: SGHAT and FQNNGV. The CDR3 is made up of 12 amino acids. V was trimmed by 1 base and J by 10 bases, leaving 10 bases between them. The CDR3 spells CASSLGGRSAFF. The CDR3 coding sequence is TGTGCCAGCAGCTTAGGGGGCAGGTCAGCTTTCTTT.

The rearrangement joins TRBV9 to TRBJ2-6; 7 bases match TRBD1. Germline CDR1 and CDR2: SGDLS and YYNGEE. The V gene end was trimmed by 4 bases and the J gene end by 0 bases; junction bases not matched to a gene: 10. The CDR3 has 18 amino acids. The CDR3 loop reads CASSPRGTEPSGANVLTF. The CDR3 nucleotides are TGTGCCAGCAGCCCCCGTGGGACAGAACCCTCTGGGGCCAACGTCCTGACTTTC.

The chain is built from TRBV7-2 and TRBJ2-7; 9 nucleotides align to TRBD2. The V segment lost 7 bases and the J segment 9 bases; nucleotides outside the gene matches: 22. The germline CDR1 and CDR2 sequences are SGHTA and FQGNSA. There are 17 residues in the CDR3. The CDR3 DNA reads TGTGCCAGCACTCCTAACCCCCGGGGGAGCGGGAGGACCGGGCAGTACTTC. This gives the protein CASTPNPRGSGRTGQYF.

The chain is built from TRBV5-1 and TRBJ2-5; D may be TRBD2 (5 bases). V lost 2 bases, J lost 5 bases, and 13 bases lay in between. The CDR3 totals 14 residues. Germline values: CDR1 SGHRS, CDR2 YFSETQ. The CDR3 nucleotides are TGCGCCAGCAGCTTCTCTGTGGGAGTGGAGACCCAGTACTTC. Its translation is CASSFSVGVETQYF.

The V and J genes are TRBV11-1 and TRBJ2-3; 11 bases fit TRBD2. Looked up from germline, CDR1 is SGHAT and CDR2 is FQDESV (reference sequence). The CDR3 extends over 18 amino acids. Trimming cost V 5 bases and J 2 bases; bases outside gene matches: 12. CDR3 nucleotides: TGTGCCAGCAGCCAAAGAAGAGGGACTAGCGGACTCACAGATACGCAGTATTTT. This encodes CASSQRRGTSGLTDTQYF.

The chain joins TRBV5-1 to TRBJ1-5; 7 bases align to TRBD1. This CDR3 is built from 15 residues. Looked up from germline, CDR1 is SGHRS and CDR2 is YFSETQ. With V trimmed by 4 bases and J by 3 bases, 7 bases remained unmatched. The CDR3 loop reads CASSIGTATNQPQHF. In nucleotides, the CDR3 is TGCGCCAGCAGCATCGGGACAGCTACCAATCAGCCCCAGCATTTT.

The CDR3 region is CASSYQGIRTDTQYF. For the CDR3, the DNA is TGTGCCAGCAGTTACCAGGGGATCCGCACAGATACGCAGTATTTT. The V and J genes are TRBV28 and TRBJ2-3; possibly TRBD1 for D (6 bases). This CDR3 is built from 15 residues. The V gene's germline CDR1 is MDHEN and CDR2 SYDVKM. The V end lost 4 bases, the J end lost 1 base, and 12 bases lay between the germline ends. Combining the CDR3 with reference TRBV28 and TRBJ2-3 gives the whole variable domain DVKVTQSSRYLVKRTGEKVFLECVQDMDHENMFWYRQDPGLGLRLIYFSYDVKMKEKGDIPEGYSVSREKKERFSLILESASTNQTSMYLCASSYQGIRTDTQYFGPGTRLTVL.

In DNA, the CDR3 is TGTGCCTCCCAGCAGGGGGCTGGGAACACTGAAGCTTTCTTT. It specifies CASQQGAGNTEAFF. The genes are TRBV28 and TRBJ1-1; 8 positions agree with TRBD1. Germline lookup yields CDR1 MDHEN and CDR2 SYDVKM. V trimming: 11 bases; J trimming: 1 base; junction bases outside the gene matches: 9. CDR3 length: 14 residues.

In nucleotides, the CDR3 is TGTGCCAGCAGTTTCGTAGCGGGAGATCACGAGCAGTACTTC. As protein: CASSFVAGDHEQYF. The rearrangement uses TRBV28 and TRBJ2-7; TRBD2 agrees at 9 bases. The CDR3 has 14 residues. Germline assignment: CDR1 MDHEN and CDR2 SYDVKM. J lost 5 bases, V lost 3 bases, and 5 bases had no gene match.

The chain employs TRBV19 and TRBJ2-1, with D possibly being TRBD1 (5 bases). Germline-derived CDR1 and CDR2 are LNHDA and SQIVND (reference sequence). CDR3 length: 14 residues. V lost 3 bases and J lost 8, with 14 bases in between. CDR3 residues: CASSMARVGDEQFF. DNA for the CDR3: TGTGCCAGTAGTATGGCCAGGGTAGGGGATGAGCAGTTCTTC.

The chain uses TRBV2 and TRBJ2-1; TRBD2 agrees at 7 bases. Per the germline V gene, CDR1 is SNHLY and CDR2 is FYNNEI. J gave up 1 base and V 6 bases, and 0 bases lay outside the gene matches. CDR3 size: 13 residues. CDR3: CASSGRSYNEQFF. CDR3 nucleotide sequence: TGTGCCAGCAGCGGGAGGTCCTACAATGAGCAGTTCTTC.

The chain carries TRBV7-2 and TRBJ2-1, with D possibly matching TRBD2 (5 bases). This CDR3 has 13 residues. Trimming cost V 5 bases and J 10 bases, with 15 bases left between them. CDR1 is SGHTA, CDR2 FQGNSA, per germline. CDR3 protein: CASSRRAGLEQFF. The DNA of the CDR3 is TGTGCCAGCAGCCGTCGGGCGGGTCTCGAGCAGTTCTTC.

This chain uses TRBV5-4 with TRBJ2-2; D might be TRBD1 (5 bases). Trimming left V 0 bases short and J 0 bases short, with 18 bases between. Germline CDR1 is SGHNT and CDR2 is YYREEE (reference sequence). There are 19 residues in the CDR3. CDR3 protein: CASSLGGRASPSNTGELFF. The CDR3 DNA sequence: TGTGCCAGCAGCTTGGGGGGCAGGGCAAGCCCGTCGAACACCGGGGAGCTGTTTTTT.